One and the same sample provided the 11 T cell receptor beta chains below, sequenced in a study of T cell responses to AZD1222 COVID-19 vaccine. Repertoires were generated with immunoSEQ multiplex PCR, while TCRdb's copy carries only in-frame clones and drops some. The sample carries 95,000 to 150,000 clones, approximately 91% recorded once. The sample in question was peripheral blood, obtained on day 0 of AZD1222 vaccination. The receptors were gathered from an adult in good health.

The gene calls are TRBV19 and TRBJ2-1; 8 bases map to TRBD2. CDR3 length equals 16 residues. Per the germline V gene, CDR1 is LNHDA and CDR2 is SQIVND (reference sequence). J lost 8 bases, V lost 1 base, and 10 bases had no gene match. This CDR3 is CASSIVPAGARDEQFF. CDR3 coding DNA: TGTGCCAGTAGTATAGTACCAGCGGGAGCTCGAGATGAGCAGTTCTTC.

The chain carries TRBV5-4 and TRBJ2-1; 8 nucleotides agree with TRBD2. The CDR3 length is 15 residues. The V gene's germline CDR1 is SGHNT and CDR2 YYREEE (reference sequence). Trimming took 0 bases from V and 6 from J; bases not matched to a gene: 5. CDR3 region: CASSLGGAGGNEQFF. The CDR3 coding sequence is TGTGCCAGCAGCTTGGGGGGGGCGGGAGGCAATGAGCAGTTCTTC.

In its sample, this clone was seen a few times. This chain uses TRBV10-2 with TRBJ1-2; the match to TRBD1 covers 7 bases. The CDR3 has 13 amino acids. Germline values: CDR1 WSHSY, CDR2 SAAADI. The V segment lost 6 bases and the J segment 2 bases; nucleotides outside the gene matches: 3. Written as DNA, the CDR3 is TGCGCCAGCAGCAGGGGGGAGAACTATGGCTACACCTTC. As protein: CASSRGENYGYTF.

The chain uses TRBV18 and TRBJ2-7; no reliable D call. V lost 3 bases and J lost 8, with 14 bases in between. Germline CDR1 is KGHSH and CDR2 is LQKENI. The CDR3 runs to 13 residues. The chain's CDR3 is CASSPLTRSQQYF. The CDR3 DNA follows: TGTGCCAGCTCACCTCTGACACGTTCGCAGCAGTACTTC.

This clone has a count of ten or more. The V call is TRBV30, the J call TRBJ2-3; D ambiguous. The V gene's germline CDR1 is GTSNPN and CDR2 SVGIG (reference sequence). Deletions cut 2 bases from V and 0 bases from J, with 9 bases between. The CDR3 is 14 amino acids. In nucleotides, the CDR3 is TGTGCCTGGAGTTACGACGGGAGCACAGATACGCAGTATTTT. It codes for CAWSYDGSTDTQYF.

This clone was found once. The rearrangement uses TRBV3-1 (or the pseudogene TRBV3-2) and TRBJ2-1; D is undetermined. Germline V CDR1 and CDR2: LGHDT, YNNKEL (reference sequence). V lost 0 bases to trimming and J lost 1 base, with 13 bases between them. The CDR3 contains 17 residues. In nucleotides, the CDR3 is TGTGCCAGCAGCCAAGATCGGTTTGGTTCTTCCTACAATGAGCAGTTCTTC. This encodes CASSQDRFGSSYNEQFF.

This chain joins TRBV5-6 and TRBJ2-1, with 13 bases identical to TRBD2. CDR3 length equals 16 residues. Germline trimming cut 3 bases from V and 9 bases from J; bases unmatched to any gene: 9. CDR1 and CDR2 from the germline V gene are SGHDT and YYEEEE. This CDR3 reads CASSSRTSGSFSEQFF. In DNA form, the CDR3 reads TGTGCCAGCAGCTCCCGGACTAGCGGGAGCTTTAGTGAGCAGTTCTTC.

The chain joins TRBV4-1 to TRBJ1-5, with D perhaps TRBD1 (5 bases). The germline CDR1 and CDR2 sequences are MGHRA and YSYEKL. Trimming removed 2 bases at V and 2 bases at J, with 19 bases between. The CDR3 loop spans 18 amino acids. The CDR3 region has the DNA TGCGCCAGCAGCCAAAACGCGGCACAGTGGGGGGGCAATCAGCCCCAGCATTTT. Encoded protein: CASSQNAAQWGGNQPQHF.

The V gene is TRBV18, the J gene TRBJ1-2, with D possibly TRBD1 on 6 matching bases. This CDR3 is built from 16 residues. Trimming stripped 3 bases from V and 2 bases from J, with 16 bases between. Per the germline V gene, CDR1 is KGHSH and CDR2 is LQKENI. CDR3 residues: CASSPGTGTLNYGYTF. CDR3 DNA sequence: TGTGCCAGCTCACCGGGAACAGGGACACTCAACTATGGCTACACCTTC.

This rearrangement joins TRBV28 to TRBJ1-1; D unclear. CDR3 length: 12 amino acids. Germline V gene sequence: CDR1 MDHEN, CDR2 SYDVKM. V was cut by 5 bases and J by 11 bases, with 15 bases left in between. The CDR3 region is CASSLSLGNAFF. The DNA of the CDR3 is TGTGCCAGCAGTCTCTCTTTGGGTAATGCTTTCTTT.

The CDR3 protein is CASSFRGSNQPQHF. The CDR3 DNA sequence: TGTGCCAGCAGTTTTCGGGGTAGCAATCAGCCCCAGCATTTT. The chain has TRBV6-5 and TRBJ1-5; unclear D gene. Germline CDR1 is MNHEY and CDR2 is SVGAGI. Trimming pared 4 bases from V and 0 bases from J, leaving 7 bases between. CDR3 length: 14 residues.